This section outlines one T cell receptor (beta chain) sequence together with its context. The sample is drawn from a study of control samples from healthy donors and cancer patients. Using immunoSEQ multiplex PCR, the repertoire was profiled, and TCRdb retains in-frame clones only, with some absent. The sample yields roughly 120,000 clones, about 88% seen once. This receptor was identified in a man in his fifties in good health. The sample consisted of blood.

The CDR3 DNA sequence: TGTGCCAGCAACTACAACAGGATAAACACTGAAGCTTTCTTT. The encoded protein is CASNYNRINTEAFF. V gene TRBV6-5 combines with J gene TRBJ1-1; possible D gene TRBD1, 5 bases. The germline V gene encodes CDR1 MNHEY and CDR2 SVGAGI. The CDR3 loop spans 14 amino acids. V was pared by 7 bases and J by 2 bases, with 14 bases between.